One sample yielded the 5 T cell receptor beta chains listed below, sequenced in a study of OX40 agonist ivuxolimab in advanced cancers. The library came from the immunoSEQ multiplex PCR assay. In TCRdb, the immuneACCESS table is reduced to in-frame sequences with V and J assigned. These tables do not hold every clone; where another copy was compared, an unresolved V gene accounts for under half, and the others remain unexplained. The sample has tens of thousands of clones on record, roughly 94% of them singletons. The ten largest account for roughly 12% of the sample. Sequencing used CD4+ or CD8+ T cells sorted from blood, obtained in a trial of the OX40 agonist ivuxolimab. The receptors here all came from an adult with an advanced solid tumor such as melanoma, head and neck, liver or kidney cancer.

This chain uses TRBV10-3 with TRBJ1-5; 10 nucleotides match TRBD1. The CDR3 contains 16 residues. V shed 6 bases, J shed 5 bases, and the junction held 10 bases outside the gene matches. Germline CDR1 reads ENHRY; CDR2 reads SYGVKD. The CDR3 DNA sequence: TGTGCCATCAGCGGGACAGGGGCAGGGTCGGATCAGCCCCAGCATTTT. Translated, it gives CAISGTGAGSDQPQHF.

This clone was counted once. This rearrangement joins TRBV11-2 to TRBJ2-1, with a possible D match to TRBD2 (6 bases). Germline CDR1 reads SGHAT; CDR2 reads FQNNGV. The ends were cut back, 5 bases at V and 9 bases at J, with 23 bases in the middle. CDR3 length equals 16 residues. The CDR3: CASSQTPASDTGEQFF. The CDR3 DNA reads as TGTGCCAGCAGCCAGACACCGGCTAGCGACACCGGTGAGCAGTTCTTC.

The chain has TRBV7-2 and TRBJ1-1; D may be TRBD1 (5 bases). Germline V CDR1 and CDR2: SGHTA, FQGNSA. The CDR3 is 15 amino acids. Trimming pared 0 bases from V and 4 bases from J, leaving 12 bases between. CDR3 loop: CASSLAYRWGTEAFF. In DNA, the CDR3 is TGTGCCAGCAGCTTAGCCTACAGGTGGGGCACTGAAGCTTTCTTT.

The rearrangement uses TRBV7-8 and TRBJ2-5, with D possibly matching TRBD1 (5 bases). Trimming removed 5 bases at V and 5 bases at J, with 21 bases between. Per the germline V gene, CDR1 is SGHVS and CDR2 is FQNEAQ. CDR3 length: 16 amino acids. CDR3 in DNA: TGTGCCAGCAGCAGATACCACCCTGACAGAACGGAGACCCAGTACTTC. It codes for CASSRYHPDRTETQYF.

This chain joins TRBV11-3 and TRBJ2-7; 7 bases match TRBD1. The CDR3 loop spans 16 amino acids. With V trimmed by 5 bases and J by 4 bases, 14 bases remained unmatched. The germline V gene encodes CDR1 SGHNT and CDR2 YENEEA. The CDR3 protein is CASSTRTGHTVYEQYF. The DNA for the CDR3 is TGTGCCAGCAGCACCCGGACAGGTCACACCGTATACGAGCAGTACTTC. The whole variable domain, filled in from reference TRBV11-3 and TRBJ2-7, reads EAGVVQSPRYKIIEKKQPVAFWCNPISGHNTLYWYLQNLGQGPELLIRYENEEAVDDSQLPKDRFSAERLKGVDSTLKIQPAELGDSAVYLCASSTRTGHTVYEQYFGPGTRLTVT.